The clone carrying this TCR beta chain was observed a few times. Antigen specificity is unknown. This sample stems from a study of T cell repertoires in cytomegalovirus infection. Study as a whole: Both a matching HLA type and CMV infection were indicated by public TCR beta signatures.

General study findings and limits: Frequencies of public TCR beta families were cumulated, and this identified carriers of CMV plus the relevant HLA. It was HLA-C-restricted CMV-specific TCR beta clonotypes that dominated the response ex vivo.

This CDR3 has 12 residues. Trimming took 4 bases from V and 5 from J, leaving 7 bases between them. The germline V gene has CDR1 KGHDR and CDR2 SFDVKD. TCRdb reanalysed the reads using MiXCR and keeps one entry per CDR3 protein. The sample yields approximately 500,000 distinct CDR3 sequences, more than 20% seen once. The source material was PBMCs. The chain has TRBV24-1 and TRBJ1-2; no definite D call. The sequence was obtained from a human donor in good health (CMV status not recorded). Some clones in this sample may be carry-over from other donors' samples. CDR3 coding DNA: TGTGCCACCAGTGACCTCTATTATGGCTACACCTTC. Protein sequence: CATSDLYYGYTF.